What follows are 11 T cell receptor beta chains derived from one specimen sequenced in a study of cytomegalovirus exposure and HLA in healthy donors. The PCR made use of 60 Vbeta and 13 Jbeta primers. Profiled with immunoSEQ multiplex PCR; TCRdb holds only in-frame clones, not every one. This table has approximately 100,000 clones, about two thirds appearing once. The sample was PBMCs. These receptors originate from a female donor in good health and CMV-seronegative.

This clone was seen once. J is TRBJ2-7 and V is TRBV5-1, with no clear D. Germline CDR1 reads SGHRS; CDR2 reads YFSETQ. The CDR3 has 12 residues. The V and J ends lost 6 bases and 0 bases respectively, with 7 bases between them. CDR3 amino acids: CASKSVSYEQYF. The CDR3 DNA reads TGCGCCAGCAAATCTGTCTCCTACGAGCAGTACTTC.

The V and J genes are TRBV7-9 and TRBJ2-2; 7 bases agree with TRBD1. V trimming: 5 bases; J trimming: 7 bases; junction bases outside the gene matches: 7. The CDR3 length is 14 residues. Per germline, CDR1 SEHNR and CDR2 FQNEAQ (reference sequence). The CDR3 protein is CASSTATGIGELFF. For the CDR3, the DNA is TGTGCCAGCAGCACAGCGACAGGGATCGGGGAGCTGTTTTTT.

The chain combines TRBV9 with TRBJ2-3; 8 positions agree with TRBD1. The CDR3 spans 16 residues. The junction had 11 bases not matched to a gene; V was cut back by 3 bases and J by 5 bases. Per germline, CDR1 SGDLS and CDR2 YYNGEE. The CDR3 region is CASSGPGQGLLDTQYF. The CDR3 DNA reads TGTGCCAGCAGCGGACCTGGACAGGGATTATTAGATACGCAGTATTTT.

The chain is built from TRBV7-2 and TRBJ2-1; TRBD2 might be the D (5 bases). V was clipped by 5 bases and J by 0 bases, with 14 bases between them. The CDR3 runs 16 residues. The germline V gene encodes CDR1 SGHTA and CDR2 FQGNSA. The CDR3 sequence is CASSRDYKSSYNEQFF. CDR3 in DNA: TGTGCCAGCAGCCGCGACTACAAGTCCTCCTACAATGAGCAGTTCTTC.

The rearrangement joins TRBV13 to TRBJ2-1, with a tentative D call TRBD2 (5 bases). Trimming left V 5 bases short and J 7 bases short, with 18 bases between. CDR3 length: 15 residues. CDR1 is PRHDT and CDR2 is FYEKMQ in the germline V gene (reference sequence). The CDR3 nucleotides read TGTGCCAGCAGCCTACGAGACTACTCCGATAATGAGCAGTTCTTC. Its translation: CASSLRDYSDNEQFF.

V is TRBV11-2 and J is TRBJ2-2; 10 bases agree with TRBD2. The CDR3 is 15 amino acids. V trimming: 5 bases; J trimming: 4 bases; junction bases outside the gene matches: 4. CDR1 is SGHAT, CDR2 FQNNGV, per germline. The CDR3 nucleotides are TGTGCCAGCAGCCCGAGCGGGAGGGCCACCGGGGAGCTGTTTTTT. Its translation: CASSPSGRATGELFF.

V is TRBV27 and J is TRBJ2-1; TRBD2 matches 8 bases. The CDR3 is 15 residues long. After removal of 2 bases from V and 9 bases from J, the junction contained 9 bases not matched to a gene. CDR1 is MNHEY, CDR2 SMNVEV, per germline (reference sequence). CDR3 coding DNA: TGTGCCAGCAGTTTACTTACTAGCGGTGAGGGTGAGCAGTTCTTC. It yields the protein CASSLLTSGEGEQFF.

The rearrangement links TRBV7-2 to TRBJ1-1; tentative D call: TRBD1 (5 bases). V lost 5 bases, J lost 9 bases, and 13 bases lay in between. Looked up from germline, CDR1 is SGHTA and CDR2 is FQGNSA. This CDR3 is 12 amino acids long. CDR3 residues: CASSPRQLQAFF. The DNA of the CDR3 is TGTGCCAGCAGCCCCCGACAGCTTCAAGCTTTCTTT. The full variable domain, its missing parts supplied by reference TRBV7-2 and TRBJ1-1, is GAGVSQSPSNKVTEKGKDVELRCDPISGHTALYWYRQSLGQGLEFLIYFQGNSAPDKSGLPSDRFSAERTGGSVSTLTIQRTQQEDSAVYLCASSPRQLQAFFGQGTRLTVV.

The genes are TRBV11-2 and TRBJ2-7, with a tentative D call TRBD2 (6 bases). The V and J ends lost 4 bases and 2 bases respectively, with 21 bases between them. In germline, CDR1 is SGHAT, CDR2 FQNNGV. The CDR3 has 17 residues. The CDR3 DNA sequence: TGTGCCAGCAGCTCCTCTGCAAAACTAGCCACTACCTACGAGCAGTACTTC. Protein product: CASSSSAKLATTYEQYF.

V usage is TRBV28 and J usage is TRBJ1-6; D is ambiguous. Germline V gene lookup returns CDR1 MDHEN and CDR2 SYDVKM. Trimming removed 2 bases from V and 0 bases from J, with 11 bases in between. The CDR3 runs 17 residues. CDR3 loop: CASSLVAKSSYNSPLHF. The CDR3 nucleotides are TGTGCCAGCAGTTTAGTAGCAAAAAGCTCCTATAATTCACCCCTCCACTTT. Full variable domain (remainder filled in from reference TRBV28 and TRBJ1-6): DVKVTQSSRYLVKRTGEKVFLECVQDMDHENMFWYRQDPGLGLRLIYFSYDVKMKEKGDIPEGYSVSREKKERFSLILESASTNQTSMYLCASSLVAKSSYNSPLHFGNGTRLTVT.

The CDR3 sequence: CASSFRQGWNGYTF. In DNA form, the CDR3 reads TGTGCCAGCAGCTTCCGACAGGGGTGGAATGGCTACACCTTC. The rearrangement joins TRBV5-6 to TRBJ1-2; 8 bases agree with TRBD1. Trimming removed 2 bases from V and 6 bases from J; junction bases left unmatched: 6. Looked up from germline, CDR1 is SGHDT and CDR2 is YYEEEE. The CDR3 contains 14 residues.